This T cell receptor (beta chain) emerged from a study of vaccination effects on CD4 cells after COVID-19. On the study more broadly: Viral peptide pool expansion of antigen-specific CD4+ T cells preceded sequencing in the ViraFEST assay. The second dose preceded post-vaccine samples by a median of 72 days. Supplemented with around 9.3 IU/ml IL-2 and around 10 ug/ml peptides, fewer than 2.5 million PBMC per well were kept in culture.

Clones were read by immunoSEQ multiplex PCR, and TCRdb kept only the in-frame ones, dropping some. The sample records about 73,000 clones, roughly four fifths being singletons. General study findings and limits: The study found marked clonal contraction of infection- and vaccine-induced clones late after vaccination.

The authors isolated CD4+ T cells after 10 days of culture. Either the mRNA-1273 or the BNT162b2 vaccine was given to participants as two doses. This clone has a single count. Its antigen is as yet unknown. The CDR3 sequence is 15 residues long. The germline V and J ends were trimmed by 0 bases and 2 bases, with 11 bases remaining between them. Per the germline V gene, CDR1 is SGHKS and CDR2 is YYEKEE (reference sequence). The clonotype originates from a human donor who received a COVID-19 vaccine. The chain has TRBV5-5 and TRBJ1-2; possible D gene TRBD1, 6 bases. The source material was CD4+ T cells from PBMCs cultured without peptide, sampled after COVID-19 vaccination. CDR3 DNA: TGTGCCAGCAGCTTGGTAAGGACAGAAAACTATGGCTACACCTTC. This translates into CASSLVRTENYGYTF.